Listed here are 29 T cell receptor beta chains from one sample, sequenced in a study of OX40 agonist ivuxolimab in advanced cancers. Repertoires were generated with immunoSEQ multiplex PCR, while TCRdb's copy carries only in-frame clones and drops some. The sample shows approximately 3,400 clones, around 80% of them seen only once. The sequences come from CD4+ or CD8+ T cells sorted from blood, collected in a trial of the OX40 agonist ivuxolimab. These receptor sequences come from an adult with an advanced solid tumor such as melanoma, head and neck, liver or kidney cancer.

This chain joins TRBV27 and TRBJ1-2; 7 nucleotides match TRBD1. The germline V gene encodes CDR1 MNHEY and CDR2 SMNVEV (reference sequence). There are 14 residues in the CDR3. V lost 3 bases, J lost 8 bases, and 9 bases stayed unmatched. The CDR3 spells CASSLTGIIQGYTF. As DNA, the CDR3 is TGTGCCAGCAGTTTGACAGGGATAATCCAGGGCTACACCTTC.

J is TRBJ2-7 and V is TRBV7-2; no clear D gene. The CDR3 extends over 14 amino acids. V was cut by 3 bases and J by 2 bases, with 11 bases left in between. Germline loops: CDR1 SGHTA, CDR2 FQGNSA. The CDR3 sequence is CASSFSDPTYEQYF. The CDR3 nucleotides are TGTGCCAGCAGCTTCAGCGACCCTACCTACGAGCAGTACTTC.

This chain links TRBV19 with TRBJ1-2; 9 positions agree with TRBD1. V trimming: 0 bases; J trimming: 4 bases; junction bases outside the gene matches: 6. The CDR3 is 16 residues long. CDR1 is LNHDA and CDR2 is SQIVND in the germline V gene (reference sequence). The chain's CDR3 is CASSIEAPTGGYGYTF. DNA of the CDR3: TGTGCCAGTAGTATAGAGGCTCCGACAGGGGGCTATGGCTACACCTTC.

The chain joins TRBV5-6 to TRBJ2-1; the match to TRBD2 covers 9 bases. The CDR3 is 15 amino acids. Germline CDR1 is SGHDT and CDR2 is YYEEEE. V dropped 0 bases and J dropped 8; count of bases not matched to a gene: 6. The CDR3 is CASSLERGRADEQFF. The CDR3 nucleotides read TGTGCCAGCAGCTTGGAACGCGGGAGGGCCGATGAGCAGTTCTTC.

In this sample, this clone turned up a few times. The rearrangement links TRBV21-1 to TRBJ1-5; TRBD1 is taken as the D call from the table, unchecked against the DNA. TRBV21-1 is tagged as a pseudogene. The CDR3 has 19 residues. CDR3 nucleotides: TGTGCCAGTCCGACCGAAAGCCCCAGGGGGCGAATCGGCAATCAGCCCCAGCATTTT. It specifies CASPTESPRGRIGNQPQHF.

V is TRBV2 and J is TRBJ2-7, with 10 bases lining up with TRBD2. With V trimmed by 8 bases and J by 0 bases, 7 bases remained unmatched. The CDR3 covers 15 residues. Germline CDR1 and CDR2: SNHLY and FYNNEI. CDR3 amino acids: CASGGLADFSYEQYF. CDR3 in DNA: TGTGCCAGCGGAGGACTAGCGGATTTCTCCTACGAGCAGTACTTC.

This chain uses TRBV15 with TRBJ2-3, with 15 bases that match TRBD2. Germline assignment: CDR1 LNHNV and CDR2 YYDKDF (reference sequence). Unmatched junction bases numbered 7, after V lost 0 bases and J lost 0 bases. This CDR3 is built from 20 residues. The DNA of the CDR3 is TGTGCCACCAGCAGAGATTTGGGACTAGCGGGAGGTTTGAGCACAGATACGCAGTATTTT. Protein product: CATSRDLGLAGGLSTDTQYF.

This clone was detected a few times. The chain uses TRBV28 and TRBJ2-1, with D tentatively TRBD1 (5 bases). V was cut by 5 bases and J by 6 bases, with 20 bases left in between. Per the germline V gene, CDR1 is MDHEN and CDR2 is SYDVKM. The length of the CDR3 is 16 residues. The CDR3 nucleotides are TGTGCCAGCAGTCCCAGACAGTTTTCGTCGGGCAATGAGCAGTTCTTC. Its protein is CASSPRQFSSGNEQFF. Based on the CDR3 plus reference TRBV28 and TRBJ2-1, the full variable domain is DVKVTQSSRYLVKRTGEKVFLECVQDMDHENMFWYRQDPGLGLRLIYFSYDVKMKEKGDIPEGYSVSREKKERFSLILESASTNQTSMYLCASSPRQFSSGNEQFFGPGTRLTVL.

CDR3 sequence (DNA): TGTGCCAGCAGCTGGCCGGGGGGAGCGGGAGAGACCCAGTACTTC. This codes for CASSWPGGAGETQYF. This sequence joins TRBV12-1 and TRBJ2-5; the table names TRBD2, a call not compared with the DNA. TRBV12-1 counts as a pseudogene. There are 15 residues in the CDR3.

The genes are TRBV9 and TRBJ2-3; D gene unclear. Trimming shortened V by 1 base and J by 5 bases, and 11 bases separated the two germline ends. CDR3 length equals 14 residues. Germline lookup yields CDR1 SGDLS and CDR2 YYNGEE. The CDR3 coding sequence is TGTGCCAGCAGCGTAAAGGGCATGGGAGATACGCAGTATTTT. This gives the protein CASSVKGMGDTQYF.

The V gene is TRBV28, the J gene TRBJ1-4, with D possibly matching TRBD1 (6 bases). V was trimmed by 2 bases and J by 8 bases, leaving 15 bases between them. Germline loops: CDR1 MDHEN, CDR2 SYDVKM. The CDR3 is 15 amino acids. The CDR3 is CASSLDTGLSEKLFF. DNA of the CDR3: TGTGCCAGCAGTTTAGATACAGGGTTATCCGAAAAACTGTTTTTT.

This clone is medium-sized (0.01 to 0.1%). V usage is TRBV5-4 and J usage is TRBJ2-3; D is ambiguous. With 3 bases removed from V and 2 bases from J, the gap between germline ends came to 16 bases. The CDR3 has 16 residues. Germline CDR1 is SGHNT and CDR2 is YYREEE (reference sequence). Written as DNA, the CDR3 is TGTGCCAGCAGCTCATCTAAAATCAGATACACAGATACGCAGTATTTT. Its protein is CASSSSKIRYTDTQYF.

The rearrangement links TRBV11-1 to TRBJ2-7; D possibly corresponds to TRBD2 (5 bases). Germline lookup yields CDR1 SGHAT and CDR2 FQDESV (reference sequence). The CDR3 totals 13 residues. Trimming cost V 5 bases and J 6 bases, with 14 bases left between them. The chain's CDR3 is CASSNRERSEQYF. The CDR3 DNA follows: TGTGCCAGCAGCAACCGCGAGCGGTCCGAGCAGTACTTC.

The CDR3 protein is CASSEWGATEAFF. CDR3 bases: TGCGCCAGCAGTGAGTGGGGTGCCACTGAAGCTTTCTTT. The chain recombines TRBV10-2 with TRBJ1-1; D gene uncertain. Germline CDR1 and CDR2: WSHSY and SAAADI. V was cut by 1 base and J by 4 bases, with 7 bases left in between. This CDR3 is built from 13 residues.

This clone is a singleton in its sample. The rearrangement uses TRBV7-3 and TRBJ2-7; TRBD2 matches 9 bases. Germline CDR1 and CDR2: SGHTA and FQGTGA. V trimming: 5 bases; J trimming: 5 bases; junction bases outside the gene matches: 10. This CDR3 is 15 amino acids long. Written as DNA, the CDR3 is TGTGCCAGCAGCCCAGCCGGCGGGAGGGGCCACGAGCAGTACTTC. As protein: CASSPAGGRGHEQYF.

This sequence joins TRBV10-1 and TRBJ1-5; the match to TRBD1 covers 11 bases. Germline V gene sequence: CDR1 WNHNN, CDR2 SYGVQD (reference sequence). This CDR3 has 17 residues. The junction had 8 bases not matched to a gene; V was cut back by 6 bases and J by 1 base. CDR3 amino acids: CASSSGTGGRSNQPQHF. The CDR3 coding sequence is TGCGCCAGCAGCTCCGGGACAGGGGGTAGGAGCAATCAGCCCCAGCATTTT.

The genes are TRBV27 and TRBJ2-2; D may be TRBD2 (5 bases). V was shortened by 1 base and J by 2 bases, with 11 bases between the two germline ends. The CDR3 is 16 residues long. CDR1 is MNHEY and CDR2 is SMNVEV in the germline V gene (reference sequence). CDR3 nucleotides: TGTGCCAGCAGTTTATTGGAGGCCATAAACACCGGGGAGCTGTTTTTT. Its translation is CASSLLEAINTGELFF.

CDR3: CASSPRLGIRTGELFF. The CDR3 DNA follows: TGTGCCAGCAGCCCGCGACTGGGTATACGAACCGGGGAGCTGTTTTTT. The chain joins TRBV7-6 to TRBJ2-2; D is unresolved. Trimming cost V 5 bases and J 5 bases, with 18 bases left between them. This CDR3 contains 16 residues. The germline gives CDR1 SGHVS, CDR2 FNYEAQ.

The chain employs TRBV27 and TRBJ2-7, with TRBD2 matching 16 bases. The CDR3 is 18 amino acids. Germline CDR1 and CDR2: MNHEY and SMNVEV (reference sequence). Trimming removed 4 bases from V and 6 bases from J; junction bases left unmatched: 12. As DNA, the CDR3 is TGTGCCAGCAGTTCCCCGGGACTAGCGGGAGGGCCTACCACCGAGCAGTACTTC. It specifies CASSSPGLAGGPTTEQYF.

This clone was found once. The J gene is TRBJ2-7, the V gene TRBV6-4; D ambiguous. This CDR3 has 17 amino acids. Germline loops: CDR1 MRHNA, CDR2 SNTAGT. V was trimmed by 2 bases and J by 4 bases, leaving 21 bases between them. CDR3 coding DNA: TGTGCCAGCAGTGACAGTGAGCAGGTCCTATTCTTTTACGAGCAGTACTTC. This gives the protein CASSDSEQVLFFYEQYF.

The V and J genes are TRBV15 and TRBJ2-1, with D possibly being TRBD2 (6 bases). This CDR3 is 15 amino acids long. The germline V and J ends were trimmed by 0 bases and 10 bases, with 16 bases remaining between them. Looked up from germline, CDR1 is LNHNV and CDR2 is YYDKDF (reference sequence). The CDR3 is CATSRDILGREEQFF. The CDR3 DNA follows: TGTGCCACCAGCAGAGATATCCTTGGGCGGGAAGAGCAGTTCTTC.

The CDR3 DNA reads TGCGCCAGCAGCTTGGGCTGGGCAGGGAGGCCAGATACGCAGTATTTT. Protein: CASSLGWAGRPDTQYF. The chain employs TRBV5-1 and TRBJ2-3, with a weak D call TRBD2 (6 bases). V gave up 0 bases and J gave up 4 bases, with 15 bases separating them. Germline CDR1 is SGHRS and CDR2 is YFSETQ. The CDR3 runs to 16 residues. Full variable domain (missing parts from reference TRBV5-1 and TRBJ2-3): KAGVTQTPRYLIKTRGQQVTLSCSPISGHRSVSWYQQTPGQGLQFLFEYFSETQRNKGNFPGRFSGRQFSNSRSEMNVSTLELGDSALYLCASSLGWAGRPDTQYFGPGTRLTVL.

This clone occurred a few times. This chain links TRBV25-1 with TRBJ1-2, with D unclear. Germline V gene sequence: CDR1 MGHDK, CDR2 SYGVNS. Between the trimmed V and J ends, which lost 6 bases and 0 bases, there was a span of 8 bases. The CDR3 spans 13 residues. The CDR3 region has the DNA TGTGCCAGCAGCCCCGGGACTAACTATGGCTACACCTTC. Translating it yields CASSPGTNYGYTF.

The genes are TRBV9 and TRBJ2-3; 8 bases fit TRBD2. The CDR3 spans 14 residues. Losses at the gene ends were 4 bases for V and 4 bases for J; bases not matched to a gene: 5. CDR1 and CDR2 from the germline V gene are SGDLS and YYNGEE. As DNA, the CDR3 is TGTGCCAGCAGCCCGGGAGGGGGGGCAGATACGCAGTATTTT. Protein sequence: CASSPGGGADTQYF.

The chain couples TRBV18 to TRBJ1-2, with D maybe TRBD1 (5 bases). V was pared by 3 bases and J by 4 bases, with 12 bases between. The CDR3 sequence is 14 residues long. Germline V CDR1 and CDR2: KGHSH, LQKENI. Here the CDR3 reads CASSPETQGYGYTF. Here the CDR3 DNA reads TGTGCCAGCTCACCGGAGACTCAGGGCTATGGCTACACCTTC.

The chain recombines TRBV9 with TRBJ1-3; D call uncertain. Between the trimmed V and J ends, which lost 0 bases and 0 bases, there was a span of 1 base. Germline CDR1 reads SGDLS; CDR2 reads YYNGEE. CDR3 length: 13 amino acids. The CDR3 bases are TGTGCCAGCAGCGTAGACTCTGGAAACACCATATATTTT. Translation gives CASSVDSGNTIYF.

The chain has TRBV28 and TRBJ2-7; the D gene is possibly TRBD1 (5 bases). Germline-derived CDR1 and CDR2 are MDHEN and SYDVKM. This CDR3 has 13 residues. Trimming took 2 bases from V and 2 from J, leaving 7 bases between them. The CDR3 reads CASSLGRAYEQYF. CDR3 DNA: TGTGCCAGCAGTTTAGGCAGGGCCTACGAGCAGTACTTC.

The gene calls are TRBV5-6 and TRBJ1-1, with D tentatively TRBD1 (5 bases). Germline CDR1 is SGHDT and CDR2 is YYEEEE. This CDR3 has 15 amino acids. V lost 6 bases, J lost 2 bases, and 17 bases lay in between. The CDR3 nucleotides read TGTGCCAGCACCCTTGGGAGGGGAGGAAACACTGAAGCTTTCTTT. Protein sequence: CASTLGRGGNTEAFF.

This chain links TRBV5-4 with TRBJ2-1; D ambiguous. There are 11 residues in the CDR3. V was pared by 5 bases and J by 8 bases, with 8 bases between. The germline V gene encodes CDR1 SGHNT and CDR2 YYREEE (reference sequence). For the CDR3, the DNA is TGTGCCAGCAGTCCTGGTTATGAGCAGTTCTTC. Residues: CASSPGYEQFF.